This T cell receptor beta chain is from a study of T-cell memory formation after mild COVID-19. General study results and limits: Clonal second-wave expansions that peaked on day 37 had unconfirmed SARS-CoV-2 specificity.

Worth noting for this clonotype: What it recognizes is unknown.

After 5'RACE with constant-segment primers, TCR alpha and TCR beta cDNA libraries carrying sample barcodes and UMIs were obtained. TCRdb independently ran MiXCR on the 5' RACE reads; one entry per CDR3 protein. The sample has 400,000 to 500,000 distinct CDR3 sequences, roughly 20% seen once; the top ten hold more than 8%. This clonotype was sampled from an adult woman who had mild COVID-19 (a few samples of this study predate the infection). Cell type and time point are not known. Material for sequencing was PBMCs or a T cell subset sorted from them (not recorded which).

The CDR3 spells CASSRSILLYEQYF. CDR3 sequence (DNA): TGTGCCAGCAGTCGCTCGATCCTACTCTACGAGCAGTACTTC. V is TRBV6-5 and J is TRBJ2-7; D is undetermined. V gave up 5 bases and J gave up 3 bases, with 14 bases separating them. The CDR3 sequence is 14 residues long. Germline CDR1 MNHEY, CDR2 SVGAGI.